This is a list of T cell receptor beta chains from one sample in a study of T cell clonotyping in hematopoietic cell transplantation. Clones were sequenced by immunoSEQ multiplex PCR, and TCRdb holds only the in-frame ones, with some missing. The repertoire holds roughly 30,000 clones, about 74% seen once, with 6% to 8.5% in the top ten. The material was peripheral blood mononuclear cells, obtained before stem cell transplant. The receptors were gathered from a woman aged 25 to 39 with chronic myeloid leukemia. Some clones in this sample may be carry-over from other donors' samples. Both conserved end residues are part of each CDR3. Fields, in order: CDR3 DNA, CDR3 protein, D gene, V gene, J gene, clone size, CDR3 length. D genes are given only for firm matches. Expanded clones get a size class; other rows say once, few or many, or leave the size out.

CDR3 DNA: TGTGCCTGGAGTGAGGGGGGTAGAGGACAGCCCCAGCATTTT; CDR3 protein: CAWSEGGRGQPQHF; D gene: -; V gene: TRBV30; J gene: TRBJ1-5; clone size: -; CDR3 length: 14
CDR3 DNA: TGCGCCAGCAGTGAGAGAGTGGCCACAGATACGCAGTATTTT; CDR3 protein: CASSERVATDTQYF; D gene: -; V gene: TRBV10-1; J gene: TRBJ2-3; clone size: -; CDR3 length: 14
CDR3 DNA: TGTGCCAGCAGTGACAGGCCACTTCTTGGAAACACCATATATTTT; CDR3 protein: CASSDRPLLGNTIYF; D gene: -; V gene: TRBV6-1; J gene: TRBJ1-3; clone size: -; CDR3 length: 15
CDR3 DNA: TGTGCCAGCAGTCGAGGGGACATAACCTACGAGCAGTACTTC; CDR3 protein: CASSRGDITYEQYF; D gene: -; V gene: TRBV6-5; J gene: TRBJ2-7; clone size: -; CDR3 length: 14
CDR3 DNA: TGTGCCAGCAGCCCATCTTATAGCAATCAGCCCCAGCATTTT; CDR3 protein: CASSPSYSNQPQHF; D gene: -; V gene: TRBV7-2; J gene: TRBJ1-5; clone size: few; CDR3 length: 14
CDR3 DNA: TGTGCCAGCAGTGACGGCGACAGTTCGTGGCAGCCCCAGCATTTT; CDR3 protein: CASSDGDSSWQPQHF; D gene: -; V gene: TRBV6-1; J gene: TRBJ1-5; clone size: -; CDR3 length: 15
CDR3 DNA: TGCAGCGCCGTGAGACAGGGGTACCAAGAGACCCAGTACTTC; CDR3 protein: CSAVRQGYQETQYF; D gene: TRBD1; V gene: TRBV29-1; J gene: TRBJ2-5; clone size: once; CDR3 length: 14
CDR3 DNA: TGTGCCATCCTAGCTGGAAACACCATATATTTT; CDR3 protein: CAILAGNTIYF; D gene: -; V gene: TRBV5-8; J gene: TRBJ1-3; clone size: once; CDR3 length: 11
CDR3 DNA: TGCGCCAGCAGCTTGGGAAGGGGTGAAAAACTGTTTTTT; CDR3 protein: CASSLGRGEKLFF; D gene: -; V gene: TRBV5-1; J gene: TRBJ1-4; clone size: -; CDR3 length: 13
CDR3 DNA: TGTGCCAGCAGCCCTCCTGGAAACACCATATATTTT; CDR3 protein: CASSPPGNTIYF; D gene: -; V gene: TRBV9; J gene: TRBJ1-3; clone size: -; CDR3 length: 12
CDR3 DNA: TGTGCCAGCAGCTTGGGGCTAGCGGGGATCCGGTACTTC; CDR3 protein: CASSLGLAGIRYF; D gene: TRBD2; V gene: TRBV7-2; J gene: TRBJ2-5; clone size: once; CDR3 length: 13
CDR3 DNA: TGTGCCAGCAGCGTAGCGTCAGGGTCCTACGAGCAGTACTTC; CDR3 protein: CASSVASGSYEQYF; D gene: -; V gene: TRBV9; J gene: TRBJ2-7; clone size: -; CDR3 length: 14
CDR3 DNA: TGTGCCAGCAGTGCCCGGACATTCAGTGGCTACACCTTC; CDR3 protein: CASSARTFSGYTF; D gene: -; V gene: TRBV2; J gene: TRBJ1-2; clone size: -; CDR3 length: 13
CDR3 DNA: TGTGCCAGCAGGGCCCCGGGACAGCTCAATGAGCAGTTCTTC; CDR3 protein: CASRAPGQLNEQFF; D gene: TRBD1; V gene: TRBV27; J gene: TRBJ2-1; clone size: few; CDR3 length: 14
CDR3 DNA: TGCGCCAGCAGCCGTGGACAGACTTCTACCTACGAGCAGTACTTC; CDR3 protein: CASSRGQTSTYEQYF; D gene: -; V gene: TRBV5-1; J gene: TRBJ2-7; clone size: -; CDR3 length: 15
CDR3 DNA: TGTGCTAGTGGTTTGTCCCCGAAGAGCTCCTACGAGCAGTACTTC; CDR3 protein: CASGLSPKSSYEQYF; D gene: -; V gene: TRBV12-5; J gene: TRBJ2-7; clone size: -; CDR3 length: 15
CDR3 DNA: TGCGCCAGCCATCCTATGAGGCGCGGGGTAAGCCAGCCCCAGCATTTT; CDR3 protein: CASHPMRRGVSQPQHF; D gene: -; V gene: TRBV5-1; J gene: TRBJ1-5; clone size: few; CDR3 length: 16
CDR3 DNA: TGTGCCAGCAGCCAAGGACAGAACTATGGCTACACCTTC; CDR3 protein: CASSQGQNYGYTF; D gene: -; V gene: TRBV4-2; J gene: TRBJ1-2; clone size: -; CDR3 length: 13
CDR3 DNA: TGTGCCAGCAGTGACCGGGCCAAAGACCCTAACTATGGCTACACCTTC; CDR3 protein: CASSDRAKDPNYGYTF; D gene: -; V gene: TRBV6-4; J gene: TRBJ1-2; clone size: -; CDR3 length: 16
CDR3 DNA: TGTGCCAGCACCCCCGAGGGGTCTGGGGCCAACGTCCTGACTTTC; CDR3 protein: CASTPEGSGANVLTF; D gene: -; V gene: TRBV6-5; J gene: TRBJ2-6; clone size: once; CDR3 length: 15
CDR3 DNA: TGTGCCAGCAGTGAAAGCGGACAGGGTGAGCCCCAGCATTTT; CDR3 protein: CASSESGQGEPQHF; D gene: TRBD1; V gene: TRBV6-1; J gene: TRBJ1-5; clone size: -; CDR3 length: 14
CDR3 DNA: TGTGCCTGGAGCTCCCCCCGGGGTGGCGGGGGGGGATACGAGCAGTACTTC; CDR3 protein: CAWSSPRGGGGGYEQYF; D gene: TRBD2; V gene: TRBV30; J gene: TRBJ2-7; clone size: -; CDR3 length: 17
CDR3 DNA: TGCGCCAGCAGCCAAGAGAGGACAGGGGCGAGCTCCTACGAGCAGTACTTC; CDR3 protein: CASSQERTGASSYEQYF; D gene: TRBD1; V gene: TRBV4-3; J gene: TRBJ2-7; clone size: -; CDR3 length: 17